This T cell receptor beta chain was captured in a study of blood T cell dynamics during melanoma immunotherapy. Profiling relied on immunoSEQ multiplex PCR, and the TCRdb table lists in-frame clones only, not all of them. Of approximately 23,000 clones listed, approximately 89% are singletons. Germline CDR1 MDHEN, CDR2 SYDVKM. This CDR3 spans 13 amino acids. The V gene lost 6 bases and the J gene lost 3 bases, with 11 bases spanning the gap. Noted time point: pre-treatment baseline. No patient had earlier systemic cancer treatment, concurrent immunosuppressants, or another active cancer. This chain uses TRBV28 with TRBJ1-2, with D uncertain. The sequenced sample was blood, obtained from a patient treated with checkpoint blockade. The TCR comes from a human donor with melanoma. The CDR3 region is CASRERPDYGYTF. CDR3 in DNA: TGTGCCAGCAGGGAACGCCCTGACTATGGCTACACCTTC.